The 19 T cell receptor beta chains in this list originate from one sample, sequenced in a study of regulatory T cells in long-lasting Graves disease. Both iRepertoire HTBI primers and Arm-PCR of CDR3 regions were used to build the TCR beta libraries. Via MiXCR, TCRdb re-called the multiplex PCR reads, giving one row per CDR3 protein. The repertoire consists of roughly 560,000 distinct CDR3 sequences, with 15% to 20% occurring once and the leading ten covering more than 20%. This sample's time point: newly diagnosed GD, antithyroid drugs for less than 3 months. TCR sequences were obtained from RNA taken from PBMCs. This sample also appeared in a second study, on T cells in Graves' hyperthyroidism and ophthalmopathy.

The sequenced sample was peripheral blood mononuclear cells (PBMCs), obtained at new diagnosis, from a patient treated with antithyroid drugs. These TCRs come from a woman in her forties or fifties with Graves disease.

In its sample, this clonotype was seen many times. This sequence joins TRBV2 and TRBJ2-1; D is unresolved. The CDR3 sequence is 11 residues long. In germline, CDR1 is SNHLY, CDR2 FYNNEI. Between the trimmed V and J ends, which lost 3 bases and 9 bases, there was a span of 6 bases. CDR3 protein: CASSEGFEQFF. The DNA of the CDR3 is TGTGCCAGCAGTGAGGGGTTTGAGCAGTTCTTC.

This clonotype was counted many times. The V gene is TRBV5-1, the J gene TRBJ2-3; no firm D call. This CDR3 has 15 amino acids. V was trimmed by 1 base and J by 0 bases, leaving 9 bases between them. Germline V gene sequence: CDR1 SGHRS, CDR2 YFSETQ. The CDR3 region has the DNA TGCGCCAGCAGCTTGAGCACAATGAGCACAGATACGCAGTATTTT. Its translation is CASSLSTMSTDTQYF.

V usage is TRBV19 and J usage is TRBJ1-1; D may be TRBD1 (5 bases). There are 12 residues in the CDR3. Germline-derived CDR1 and CDR2 are LNHDA and SQIVND (reference sequence). V was clipped by 7 bases and J by 7 bases, with 13 bases between them. This chain's CDR3 is CASTNRGDEAFF. In DNA form, the CDR3 reads TGTGCCAGTACCAACCGGGGGGATGAAGCTTTCTTT.

This clonotype was observed many times. The chain is built from TRBV5-1 and TRBJ1-6, with D unresolved. The CDR3 extends over 15 amino acids. The V gene's germline CDR1 is SGHRS and CDR2 YFSETQ. Trimming took off 0 bases at V and 3 bases at J, with 7 bases between the two ends. The CDR3 nucleotides read TGCGCCAGCAGCTTGGCTCAGGACTATAATTCACCCCTCCACTTT. Translating it yields CASSLAQDYNSPLHF.

This clonotype has at least ten counts. The V gene is TRBV12-3 or TRBV12-4, the J gene TRBJ1-4; TRBD1 aligns across 7 bases. The CDR3 contains 13 residues. V lost 4 bases, J lost 11 bases, and 7 bases stayed unmatched. DNA of the CDR3: TGTGCCAGCAGTTCGACAGGGTTGGTCAAACTGTTTTTT. Protein product: CASSSTGLVKLFF.

This clonotype occurred many times. J is TRBJ1-2 and V is TRBV2, with D hard to call. V lost 4 bases, J lost 4 bases, and 13 bases lay in between. Germline CDR1 is SNHLY and CDR2 is FYNNEI. This CDR3 is 14 amino acids long. CDR3 amino acids: CASSGETASYGYTF. CDR3 in DNA: TGTGCCAGCAGTGGGGAGACTGCCAGCTATGGCTACACCTTC.

The rearrangement uses TRBV3-1 and TRBJ2-5; TRBD2 matches at 9 bases. The CDR3 loop spans 15 amino acids. J lost 0 bases, V lost 3 bases, and 2 bases had no gene match. In germline, CDR1 is LGHDT, CDR2 YNNKEL (reference sequence). In DNA form, the CDR3 reads TGTGCCAGCAGCCATGAGCGGGGGGACCAAGAGACCCAGTACTTC. Encoded protein: CASSHERGDQETQYF.

Only a few counts were recorded for this clonotype. The chain recombines TRBV5-1 with TRBJ1-1; TRBD1 is a possible D gene (6 bases). Germline V gene sequence: CDR1 SGHRS, CDR2 YFSETQ. Trimming took 3 bases from V and 6 from J, leaving 15 bases between them. The CDR3 consists of 14 residues. This CDR3 reads CASSSPTGSSEAFF. The CDR3 bases are TGCGCCAGCAGCTCGCCAACAGGGTCGTCTGAAGCTTTCTTT.

This clonotype has ten or more counts. The V and J genes are TRBV5-1 and TRBJ1-1; no reliable D call. The V gene lost 5 bases and the J gene lost 3 bases, with 11 bases spanning the gap. Germline CDR1 reads SGHRS; CDR2 reads YFSETQ. The CDR3 is 13 residues long. The CDR3 region has the DNA TGCGCCAGCAGTTCGGGTGGGCACACTGAAGCTTTCTTT. Translated: CASSSGGHTEAFF. Together with reference TRBV5-1 and TRBJ1-1, the CDR3 gives the full variable domain: KAGVTQTPRYLIKTRGQQVTLSCSPISGHRSVSWYQQTPGQGLQFLFEYFSETQRNKGNFPGRFSGRQFSNSRSEMNVSTLELGDSALYLCASSSGGHTEAFFGQGTRLTVV.

This chain uses TRBV12-3 or TRBV12-4 with TRBJ2-1; D is unresolved. The CDR3 length is 15 residues. Trimming cost V 2 bases and J 9 bases, with 17 bases left between them. The CDR3 DNA sequence: TGTGCCAGCAGTTTATACGATAGTCCGGAACCTGAGCAGTTCTTC. This encodes CASSLYDSPEPEQFF.

A word on this clonotype: This clone may be a read error of a much larger clone one base away. The J gene is TRBJ1-1, the V gene TRBV3-1; D not certain. There are 14 residues in the CDR3. Germline V gene lookup returns CDR1 LGHDT and CDR2 YNNKEL (reference sequence). The chain's CDR3 is CASSSTPPSTEVFF. CDR3 sequence (DNA): TGTGCCAGCAGCTCAACCCCTCCAAGCACTGAAGTTTTCTTT.

This clonotype was observed a few times. The chain is built from TRBV29-1 and TRBJ1-4, with D hard to call. The CDR3 sequence is 11 residues long. Trimming took 7 bases from V and 2 from J, leaving 5 bases between them. Germline lookup yields CDR1 SQVTM and CDR2 ANQGSEA. CDR3 loop: CSGATNEKLFF. DNA of the CDR3: TGCAGCGGGGCCACTAATGAAAAACTGTTTTTT.

This clonotype was seen a few times. V and J are TRBV2 and TRBJ1-4; D not resolved. V lost 7 bases and J lost 7, with 10 bases in between. The CDR3 spans 12 residues. Germline V gives CDR1 SNHLY, CDR2 FYNNEI. This CDR3 reads CASKSDREKLFF. CDR3 DNA sequence: TGTGCCAGCAAATCCGATCGTGAAAAACTGTTTTTT.

This clonotype was seen only a few times. The chain couples TRBV6-1 to TRBJ2-6; TRBD2 might be the D (5 bases). CDR3 length: 18 residues. Looked up from germline, CDR1 is MNHNS and CDR2 is SASEGT. Trimming shortened V by 7 bases and J by 0 bases, and 19 bases separated the two germline ends. CDR3 amino acids: CASTIRRIQDSGANVLTF. CDR3 sequence (DNA): TGTGCCAGCACTATCCGGAGGATCCAGGACTCTGGGGCCAACGTCCTGACTTTC.

This clonotype was observed a handful of times. V is TRBV5-1 and J is TRBJ2-7, with 9 bases that match TRBD2. The V and J ends lost 3 bases and 1 base, in that order; junction bases with no gene match: 11. The CDR3 runs 17 residues. The V gene's germline CDR1 is SGHRS and CDR2 YFSETQ. This CDR3 is CASSSKIRTSDSYEQYF. The CDR3 coding sequence is TGCGCCAGCAGCTCGAAAATCCGGACTAGCGATTCCTACGAGCAGTACTTC.

This clonotype was seen ten or more times. The genes are TRBV6-1 and TRBJ1-6; 11 positions match TRBD1. The J segment lost 4 bases and the V segment lost 5 bases, leaving 7 bases of the junction unmatched. This CDR3 region has 17 residues. CDR1 is MNHNS, CDR2 SASEGT, per germline. The CDR3 coding sequence is TGTGCCAGCAGTACGGACAGGGGGCGCGGGTATAATTCACCCCTCCACTTT. Translation: CASSTDRGRGYNSPLHF.

The rearrangement joins TRBV18 to TRBJ1-3, with no clear D. Germline V CDR1 and CDR2: KGHSH, LQKENI. Between the trimmed V and J ends, which lost 5 bases and 0 bases, there was a span of 20 bases. The CDR3 extends over 18 amino acids. The CDR3 DNA is TGTGCCAGCTCATTCAGGTTTTTAGCCGAAAACTCTGGAAACACCATATATTTT. Its protein product is CASSFRFLAENSGNTIYF.

This clonotype was seen at least ten times. This sequence joins TRBV7-9 and TRBJ1-2; D ambiguous. The CDR3 consists of 13 residues. V was pared by 2 bases and J by 8 bases, with 12 bases between. Germline V gene lookup returns CDR1 SEHNR and CDR2 FQNEAQ (reference sequence). The CDR3 reads CASSLLVAWGYTF. The CDR3 DNA sequence: TGTGCCAGCAGCTTATTGGTGGCGTGGGGCTACACCTTC.

This clonotype was observed a single time. This could be a read error, since a much larger clone is one nucleotide away. The chain joins TRBV30 to TRBJ1-2, with D possibly being TRBD1 (6 bases). CDR1 is GTSNPN, CDR2 SVGIG, per germline (reference sequence). This CDR3 region has 13 residues. This CDR3 is CARSVQGPYGYTF. The CDR3 nucleotides read TGTGCCCGGAGTGTACAGGGCCCATATGGCTACACCTTC.